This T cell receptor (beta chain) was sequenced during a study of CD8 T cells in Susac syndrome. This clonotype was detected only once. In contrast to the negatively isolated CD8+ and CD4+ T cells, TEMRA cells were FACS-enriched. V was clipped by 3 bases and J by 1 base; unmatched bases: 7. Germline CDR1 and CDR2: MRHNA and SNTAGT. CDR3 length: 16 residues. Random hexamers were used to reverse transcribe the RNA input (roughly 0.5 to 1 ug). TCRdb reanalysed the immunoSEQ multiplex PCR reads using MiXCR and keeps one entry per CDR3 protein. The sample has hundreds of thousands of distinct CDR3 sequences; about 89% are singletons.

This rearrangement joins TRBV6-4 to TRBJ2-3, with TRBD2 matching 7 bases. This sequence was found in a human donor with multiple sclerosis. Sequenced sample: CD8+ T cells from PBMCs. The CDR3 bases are TGTGCCAGCAGTGATGGGGAGGGCCGCGGCACAGATACGCAGTATTTT. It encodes CASSDGEGRGTDTQYF.